The sequence of this T cell receptor beta chain was determined in a study of blood T cell repertoires in COVID-19. In the study overall: There were acute and convalescent COVID-19 samples, and they came from the United States, Italy and Spain. T cells, B-cell-depleted T cells, or PBMCs provided the cDNA or gDNA that served as material.

As handled by the study authors: Reference gene primer amplification gave nucleated cell count estimates. Using immunoSEQ multiplex PCR, the repertoire was profiled, and TCRdb retains in-frame clones only, with some absent. D and trimming come from the DNA, and the V and J calls and clone size come from that table. Of about 320,000 clones listed, about 90% were seen once; the top ten hold under 8%. This clone was recorded only once. The germline V gene encodes CDR1 PRHDT and CDR2 FYEKMQ (reference sequence). V shed 4 bases and J 2 bases; nucleotides not matched to a gene: 8. CDR3 length equals 16 residues.

The sample was peripheral blood. The source is a man between 18 and 29 years old who had recovered from COVID-19. The rearrangement uses TRBV13 and TRBJ2-5, with TRBD1 matching 9 bases. The chain's CDR3 is CASSSPGQGSQETQYF. The CDR3 DNA reads TGTGCCAGCAGCTCACCGGGACAGGGCAGTCAAGAGACCCAGTACTTC. Using reference TRBV13 and TRBJ2-5 for the parts outside the CDR3, the full variable domain is AAGVIQSPRHLIKEKRETATLKCYPIPRHDTVYWYQQGPGQDPQFLISFYEKMQSDKGSIPDRFSAQQFSDYHSELNMSSLELGDSALYFCASSSPGQGSQETQYFGPGTRLLVL.